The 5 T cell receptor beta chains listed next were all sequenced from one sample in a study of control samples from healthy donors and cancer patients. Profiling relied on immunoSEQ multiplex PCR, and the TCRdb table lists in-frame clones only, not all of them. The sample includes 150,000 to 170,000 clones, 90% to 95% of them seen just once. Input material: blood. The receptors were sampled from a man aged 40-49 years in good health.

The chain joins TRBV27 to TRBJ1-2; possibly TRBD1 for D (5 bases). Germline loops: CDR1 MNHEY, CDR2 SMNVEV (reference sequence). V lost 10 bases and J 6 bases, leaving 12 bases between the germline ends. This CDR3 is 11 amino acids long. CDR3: CATYTGDGYTF. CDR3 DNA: TGTGCCACGTATACAGGAGATGGCTACACCTTC.

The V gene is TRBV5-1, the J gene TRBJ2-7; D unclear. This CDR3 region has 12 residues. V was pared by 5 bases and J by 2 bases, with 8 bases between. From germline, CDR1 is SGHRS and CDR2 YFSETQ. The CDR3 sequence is CASSFGTYEQYF. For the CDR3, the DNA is TGCGCCAGCAGTTTTGGAACCTACGAGCAGTACTTC.

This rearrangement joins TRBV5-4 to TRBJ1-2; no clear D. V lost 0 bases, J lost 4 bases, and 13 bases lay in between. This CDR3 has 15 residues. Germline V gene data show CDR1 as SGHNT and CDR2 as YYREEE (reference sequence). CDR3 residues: CASSLVSGKVYGYTF. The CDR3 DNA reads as TGTGCCAGCAGCTTGGTATCCGGGAAGGTCTATGGCTACACCTTC.

In DNA, the CDR3 is TGTGCCAGCAGCCCAGACAGGGGGCCCCTTTGGGGCTACACCTTC. It yields the protein CASSPDRGPLWGYTF. V is TRBV7-2 and J is TRBJ1-2; 10 bases are shared with TRBD1. Germline CDR1 is SGHTA and CDR2 is FQGNSA. J gave up 8 bases and V 5 bases, and 11 bases lay outside the gene matches. This CDR3 is 15 amino acids long. Full variable domain (remainder filled in from reference TRBV7-2 and TRBJ1-2): GAGVSQSPSNKVTEKGKDVELRCDPISGHTALYWYRQSLGQGLEFLIYFQGNSAPDKSGLPSDRFSAERTGGSVSTLTIQRTQQEDSAVYLCASSPDRGPLWGYTFGSGTRLTVV.

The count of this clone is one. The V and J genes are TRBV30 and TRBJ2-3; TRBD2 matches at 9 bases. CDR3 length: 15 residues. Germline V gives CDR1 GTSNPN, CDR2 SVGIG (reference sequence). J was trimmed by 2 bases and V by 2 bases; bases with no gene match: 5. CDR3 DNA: TGTGCCTGGAGTCTGACTAGCGGACCCACAGATACGCAGTATTTT. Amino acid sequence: CAWSLTSGPTDTQYF.